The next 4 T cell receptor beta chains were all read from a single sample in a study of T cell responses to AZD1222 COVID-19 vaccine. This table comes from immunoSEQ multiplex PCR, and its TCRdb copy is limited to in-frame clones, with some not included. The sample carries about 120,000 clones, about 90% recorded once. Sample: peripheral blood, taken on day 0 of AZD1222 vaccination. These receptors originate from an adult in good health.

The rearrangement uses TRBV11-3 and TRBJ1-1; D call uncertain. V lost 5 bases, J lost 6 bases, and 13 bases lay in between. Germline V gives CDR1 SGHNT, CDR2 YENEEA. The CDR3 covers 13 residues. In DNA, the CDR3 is TGTGCCAGCAGCAAAGAAGGGATCGCTGAAGCTTTCTTT. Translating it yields CASSKEGIAEAFF.

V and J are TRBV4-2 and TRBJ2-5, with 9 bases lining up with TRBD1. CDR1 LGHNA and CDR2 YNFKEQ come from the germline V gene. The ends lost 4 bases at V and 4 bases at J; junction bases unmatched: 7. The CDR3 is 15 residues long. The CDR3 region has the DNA TGTGCCAGCAGCCCGGGACAGGGACGCAGAGAGACCCAGTACTTC. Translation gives CASSPGQGRRETQYF.

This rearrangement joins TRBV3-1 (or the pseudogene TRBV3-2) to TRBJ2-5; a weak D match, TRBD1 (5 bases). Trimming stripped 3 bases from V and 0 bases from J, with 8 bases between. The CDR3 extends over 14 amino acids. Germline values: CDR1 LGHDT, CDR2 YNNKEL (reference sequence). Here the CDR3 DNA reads TGTGCCAGCAGCCAGAACAGGAACCAAGAGACCCAGTACTTC. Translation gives CASSQNRNQETQYF.

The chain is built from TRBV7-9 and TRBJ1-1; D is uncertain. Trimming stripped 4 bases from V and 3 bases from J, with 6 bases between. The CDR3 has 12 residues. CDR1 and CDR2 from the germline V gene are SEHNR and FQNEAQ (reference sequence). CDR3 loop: CASSSRDTEAFF. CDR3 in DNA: TGTGCCAGCAGCTCTAGGGACACTGAAGCTTTCTTT.